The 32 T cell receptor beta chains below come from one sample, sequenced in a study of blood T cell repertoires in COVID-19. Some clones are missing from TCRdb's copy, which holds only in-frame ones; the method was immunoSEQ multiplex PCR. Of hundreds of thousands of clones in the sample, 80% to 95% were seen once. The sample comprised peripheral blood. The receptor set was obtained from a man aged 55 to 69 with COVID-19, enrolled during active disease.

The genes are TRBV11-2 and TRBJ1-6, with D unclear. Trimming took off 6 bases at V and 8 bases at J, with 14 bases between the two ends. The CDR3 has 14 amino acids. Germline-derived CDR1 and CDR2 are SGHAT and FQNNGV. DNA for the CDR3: TGTGCCAGCAGGGAGGGTACGGGTCATTCACCCCTCCACTTT. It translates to CASREGTGHSPLHF.

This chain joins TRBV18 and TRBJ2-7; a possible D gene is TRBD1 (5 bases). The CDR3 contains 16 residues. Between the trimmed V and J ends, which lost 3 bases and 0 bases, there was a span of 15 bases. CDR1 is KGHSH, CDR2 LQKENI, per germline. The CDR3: CASSPTTAGGSYEQYF. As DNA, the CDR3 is TGTGCCAGCTCACCGACGACAGCTGGCGGCTCCTACGAGCAGTACTTC. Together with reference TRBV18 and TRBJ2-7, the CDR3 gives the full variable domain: NAGVMQNPRHLVRRRGQEARLRCSPMKGHSHVYWYRQLPEEGLKFMVYLQKENIIDESGMPKERFSAEFPKEGPSILRIQQVVRGDSAAYFCASSPTTAGGSYEQYFGPGTRLTVT.

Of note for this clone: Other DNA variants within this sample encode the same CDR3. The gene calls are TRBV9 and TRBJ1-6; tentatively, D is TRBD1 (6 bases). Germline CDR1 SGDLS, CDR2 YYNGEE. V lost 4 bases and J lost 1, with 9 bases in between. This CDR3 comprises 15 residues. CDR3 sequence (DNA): TGTGCCAGCAGCTCAGGGGATTCCTATAATTCACCCCTCCACTTT. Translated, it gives CASSSGDSYNSPLHF.

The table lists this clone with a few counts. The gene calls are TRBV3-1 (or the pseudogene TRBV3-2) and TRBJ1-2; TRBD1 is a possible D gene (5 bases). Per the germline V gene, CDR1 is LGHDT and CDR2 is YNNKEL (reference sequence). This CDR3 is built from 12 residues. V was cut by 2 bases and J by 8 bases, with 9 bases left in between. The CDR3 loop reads CASSQSGFGYTF. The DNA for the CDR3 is TGTGCCAGCAGCCAATCAGGGTTCGGCTACACCTTC.

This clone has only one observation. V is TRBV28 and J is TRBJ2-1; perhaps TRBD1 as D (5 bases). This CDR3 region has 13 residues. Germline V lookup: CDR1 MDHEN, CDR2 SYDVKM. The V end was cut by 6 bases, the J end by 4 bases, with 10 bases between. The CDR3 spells CASRGLGYNEQFF. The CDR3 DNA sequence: TGTGCCAGCAGGGGGCTTGGTTACAATGAGCAGTTCTTC.

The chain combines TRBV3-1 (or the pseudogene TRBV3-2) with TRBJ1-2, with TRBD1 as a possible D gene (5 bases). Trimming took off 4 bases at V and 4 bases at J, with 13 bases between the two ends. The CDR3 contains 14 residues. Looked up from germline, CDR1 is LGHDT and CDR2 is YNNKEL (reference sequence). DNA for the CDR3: TGTGCCAGCAGCCGAACAGAAGGGGCCTATGGCTACACCTTC. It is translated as CASSRTEGAYGYTF.

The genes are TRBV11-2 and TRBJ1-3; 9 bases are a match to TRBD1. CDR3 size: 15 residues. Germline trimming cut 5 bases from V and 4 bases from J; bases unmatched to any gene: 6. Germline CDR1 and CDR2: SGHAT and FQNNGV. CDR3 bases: TGTGCCAGCAGCCGTACAGACAGGGGGGGAAACACCATATATTTT. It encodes CASSRTDRGGNTIYF.

DNA for the CDR3: TGTGCCAGCAGCCTTCCGCGGGCCCAAGGCTACGAGCAGTACTTC. Its translation is CASSLPRAQGYEQYF. This chain joins TRBV3-1 (or the pseudogene TRBV3-2) and TRBJ2-7; a possible D gene is TRBD2 (5 bases). This CDR3 spans 15 amino acids. Germline CDR1 and CDR2: LGHDT and YNNKEL (reference sequence). Trimming took off 4 bases at V and 3 bases at J, with 16 bases between the two ends.

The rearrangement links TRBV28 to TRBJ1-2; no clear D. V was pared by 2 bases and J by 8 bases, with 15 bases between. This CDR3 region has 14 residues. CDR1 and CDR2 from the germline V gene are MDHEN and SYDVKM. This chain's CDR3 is CASSLGPVQPGYTF. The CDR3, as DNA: TGTGCCAGCAGTTTAGGTCCAGTACAGCCGGGCTACACCTTC.

The CDR3 nucleotides read TGTGCCAGCAGCTCTTTGCGGGACAGGGACACAGATACGCAGTATTTT. Protein product: CASSSLRDRDTDTQYF. The gene calls are TRBV7-6 and TRBJ2-3; 9 bases are shared with TRBD1. CDR1 is SGHVS and CDR2 is FNYEAQ in the germline V gene. The CDR3 extends over 16 amino acids. The V segment lost 4 bases and the J segment 2 bases; nucleotides outside the gene matches: 7.

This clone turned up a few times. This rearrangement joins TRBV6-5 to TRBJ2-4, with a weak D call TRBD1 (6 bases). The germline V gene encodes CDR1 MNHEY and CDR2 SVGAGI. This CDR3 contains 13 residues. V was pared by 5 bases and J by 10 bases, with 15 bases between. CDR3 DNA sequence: TGTGCCAGCAGTCAGGGGACGCTGGGGATTCAGTACTTC. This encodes CASSQGTLGIQYF.

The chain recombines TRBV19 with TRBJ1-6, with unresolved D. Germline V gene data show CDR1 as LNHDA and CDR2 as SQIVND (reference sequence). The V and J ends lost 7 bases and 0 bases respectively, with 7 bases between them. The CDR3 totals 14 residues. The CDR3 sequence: CASTHSSYNSPLHF. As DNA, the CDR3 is TGTGCCAGTACCCACAGCTCCTATAATTCACCCCTCCACTTT.

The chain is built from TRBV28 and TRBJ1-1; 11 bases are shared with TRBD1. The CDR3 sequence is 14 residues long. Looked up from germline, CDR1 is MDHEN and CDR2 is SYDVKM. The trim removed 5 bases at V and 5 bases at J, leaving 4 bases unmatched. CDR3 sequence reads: CASSTGTGGTEAFF. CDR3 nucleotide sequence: TGTGCCAGCAGTACTGGGACAGGGGGAACTGAAGCTTTCTTT.

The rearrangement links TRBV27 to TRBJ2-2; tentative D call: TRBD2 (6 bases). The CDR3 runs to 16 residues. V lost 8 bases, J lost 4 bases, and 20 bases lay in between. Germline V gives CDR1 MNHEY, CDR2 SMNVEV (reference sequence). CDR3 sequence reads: CASGVWTLGSTGELFF. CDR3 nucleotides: TGTGCCAGCGGGGTTTGGACCCTCGGGAGCACCGGGGAGCTGTTTTTT.

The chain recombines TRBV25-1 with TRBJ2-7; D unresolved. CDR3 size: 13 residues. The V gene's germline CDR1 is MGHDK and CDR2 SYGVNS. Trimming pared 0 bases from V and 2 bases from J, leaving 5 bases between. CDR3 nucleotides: TGTGCCAGCAGTGAATATGGAGCCTACGAGCAGTACTTC. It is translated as CASSEYGAYEQYF.

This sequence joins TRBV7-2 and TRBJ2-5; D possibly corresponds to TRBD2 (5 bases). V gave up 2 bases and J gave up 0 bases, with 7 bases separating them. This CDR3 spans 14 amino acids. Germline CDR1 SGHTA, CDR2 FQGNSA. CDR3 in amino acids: CASSLRRDQETQYF. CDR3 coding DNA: TGTGCCAGCAGCTTACGGCGGGACCAAGAGACCCAGTACTTC.

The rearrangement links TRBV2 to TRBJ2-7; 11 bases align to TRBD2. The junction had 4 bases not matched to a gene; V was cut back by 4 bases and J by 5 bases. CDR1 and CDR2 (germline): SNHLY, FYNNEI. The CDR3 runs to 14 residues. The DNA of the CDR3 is TGTGCCAGCAGTGTACTAGCGGGAGTAGACGAGCAGTACTTC. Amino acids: CASSVLAGVDEQYF.

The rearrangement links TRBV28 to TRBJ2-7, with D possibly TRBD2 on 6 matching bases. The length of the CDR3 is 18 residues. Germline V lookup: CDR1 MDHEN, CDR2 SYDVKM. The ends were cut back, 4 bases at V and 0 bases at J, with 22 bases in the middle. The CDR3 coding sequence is TGTGCCAGCAGTTCACTTGCCGGGAGCGGGTCCCACTCCTACGAGCAGTACTTC. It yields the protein CASSSLAGSGSHSYEQYF.

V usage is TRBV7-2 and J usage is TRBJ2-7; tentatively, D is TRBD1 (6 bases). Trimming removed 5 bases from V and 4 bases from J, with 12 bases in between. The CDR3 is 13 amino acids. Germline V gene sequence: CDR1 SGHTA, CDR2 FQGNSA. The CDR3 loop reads CASSATQGYEQYF. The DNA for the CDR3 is TGTGCCAGCAGCGCAACCCAGGGGTACGAGCAGTACTTC.

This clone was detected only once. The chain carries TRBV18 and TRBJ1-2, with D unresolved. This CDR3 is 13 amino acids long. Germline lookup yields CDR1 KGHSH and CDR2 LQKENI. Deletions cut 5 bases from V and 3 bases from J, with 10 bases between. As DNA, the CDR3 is TGTGCCAGCTCAGAGGATATGGACTATGGCTACACCTTC. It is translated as CASSEDMDYGYTF.

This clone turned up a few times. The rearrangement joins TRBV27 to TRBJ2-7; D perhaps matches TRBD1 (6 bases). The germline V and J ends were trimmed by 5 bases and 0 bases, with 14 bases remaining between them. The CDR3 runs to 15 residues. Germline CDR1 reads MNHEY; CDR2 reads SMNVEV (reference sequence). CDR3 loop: CASSPGTMSSYEQYF. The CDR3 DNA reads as TGTGCCAGCAGTCCCGGGACAATGAGCTCCTACGAGCAGTACTTC.

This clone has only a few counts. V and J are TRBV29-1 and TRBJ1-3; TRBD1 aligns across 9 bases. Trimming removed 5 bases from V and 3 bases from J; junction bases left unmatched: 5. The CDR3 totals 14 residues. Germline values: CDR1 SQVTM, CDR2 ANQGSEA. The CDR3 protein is CSVLTGGIGNTIYF. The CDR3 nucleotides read TGCAGCGTTCTGACAGGGGGGATTGGAAACACCATATATTTT.

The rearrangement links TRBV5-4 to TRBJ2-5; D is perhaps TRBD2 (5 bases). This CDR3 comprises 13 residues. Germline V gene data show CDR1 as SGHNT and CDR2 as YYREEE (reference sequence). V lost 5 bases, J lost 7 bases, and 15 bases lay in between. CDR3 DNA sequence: TGTGCCAGCAGATCCTCCTGGAGCGGGACCCAGTACTTC. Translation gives CASRSSWSGTQYF.

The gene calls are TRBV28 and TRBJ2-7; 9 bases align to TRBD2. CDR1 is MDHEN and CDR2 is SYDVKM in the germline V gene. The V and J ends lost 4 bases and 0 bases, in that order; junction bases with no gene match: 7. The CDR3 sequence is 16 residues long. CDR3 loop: CASSSSGRYNSYEQYF. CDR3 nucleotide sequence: TGTGCCAGCAGTTCAAGCGGGAGGTACAACTCCTACGAGCAGTACTTC.

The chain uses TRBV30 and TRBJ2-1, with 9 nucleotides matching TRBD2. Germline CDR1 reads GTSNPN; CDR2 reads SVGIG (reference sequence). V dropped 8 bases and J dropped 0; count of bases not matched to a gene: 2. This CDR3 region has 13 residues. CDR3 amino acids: CAGGLASYNEQFF. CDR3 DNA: TGTGCCGGGGGACTAGCCTCCTACAATGAGCAGTTCTTC.

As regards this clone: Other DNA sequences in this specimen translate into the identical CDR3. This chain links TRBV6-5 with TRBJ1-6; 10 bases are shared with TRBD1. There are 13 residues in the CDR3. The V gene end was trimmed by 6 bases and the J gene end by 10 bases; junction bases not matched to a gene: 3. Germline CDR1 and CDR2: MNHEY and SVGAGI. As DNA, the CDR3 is TGTGCCAGCAGGCGGACAGGGGGGTCACCCCTCCACTTT. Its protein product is CASRRTGGSPLHF.

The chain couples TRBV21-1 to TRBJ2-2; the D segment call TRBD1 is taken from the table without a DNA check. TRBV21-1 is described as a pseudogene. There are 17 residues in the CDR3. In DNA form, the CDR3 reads TGTGCCAGCAGCAAAACAGGGGGCTGTTGTCGAACCGGGGAGCTGTTTTTT. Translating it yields CASSKTGGCCRTGELFF.

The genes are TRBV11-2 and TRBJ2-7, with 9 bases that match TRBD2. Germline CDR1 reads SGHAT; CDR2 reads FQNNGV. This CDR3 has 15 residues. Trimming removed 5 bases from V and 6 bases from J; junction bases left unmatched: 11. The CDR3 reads CASSPLAGSRSEQYF. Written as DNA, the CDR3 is TGTGCCAGCAGCCCTCTAGCGGGGAGCCGGAGCGAGCAGTACTTC.

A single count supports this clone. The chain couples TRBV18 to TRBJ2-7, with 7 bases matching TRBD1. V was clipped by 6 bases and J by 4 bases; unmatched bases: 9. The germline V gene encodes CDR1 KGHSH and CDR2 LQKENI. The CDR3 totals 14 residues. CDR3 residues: CASSQLQGSYEQYF. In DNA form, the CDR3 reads TGTGCCAGCTCGCAGCTACAGGGGTCGTACGAGCAGTACTTC.

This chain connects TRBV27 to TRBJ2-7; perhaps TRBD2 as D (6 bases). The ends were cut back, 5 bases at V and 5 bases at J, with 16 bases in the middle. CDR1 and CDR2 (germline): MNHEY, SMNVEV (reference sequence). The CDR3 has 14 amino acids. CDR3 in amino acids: CASSPAGGIHEQYF. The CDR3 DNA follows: TGTGCCAGCAGTCCGGCCGGGGGTATCCACGAGCAGTACTTC.

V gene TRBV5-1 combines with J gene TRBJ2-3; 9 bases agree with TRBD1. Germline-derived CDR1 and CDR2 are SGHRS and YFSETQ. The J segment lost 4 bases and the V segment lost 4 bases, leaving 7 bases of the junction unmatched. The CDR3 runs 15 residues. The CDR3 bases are TGCGCCAGCAGCCCCGGGACAGGGTTTCCAGATACGCAGTATTTT. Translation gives CASSPGTGFPDTQYF.

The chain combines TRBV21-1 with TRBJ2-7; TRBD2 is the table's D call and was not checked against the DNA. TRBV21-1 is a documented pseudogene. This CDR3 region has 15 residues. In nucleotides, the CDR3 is TGTGCCAGCAGCAAAAGGAACGTCTGCCCGCGGGAGCAGTACTTC. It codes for CASSKRNVCPREQYF.